A single sample is the source of the 19 T cell receptor beta chains below, sequenced in a study of CD8+CD57+ T cells in acquired aplastic anemia. Genomic DNA, the template, was used for profiling of the TCR beta VDJ and CDR3. One entry per CDR3 protein, called by TCRdb with MiXCR from the reads. The data contain 400,000 to 500,000 distinct CDR3 sequences, 65% to 80% of them seen just once; the ten biggest clones take up under 4.5%. Sequenced sample: sorted CD4+, CD8+, or CD8+CD57+ T cells (not recorded which) from PBMCs. The source is a human donor in good health, serving as a control.

The V and J genes are TRBV9 and TRBJ1-2; D remains unclear. Germline V CDR1 and CDR2: SGDLS, YYNGEE. V was clipped by 4 bases and J by 5 bases, with 18 bases between them. CDR3 length equals 15 residues. The CDR3 spells CASSLARSFQYGYTF. In DNA, the CDR3 is TGTGCCAGCAGCTTAGCGCGGTCCTTTCAGTATGGCTACACCTTC.

This clonotype has more than one count but fewer than ten. This may be a read error: a much more frequent sequence differs by one nucleotide. V usage is TRBV3-1 and J usage is TRBJ2-7, with D perhaps being TRBD1 or TRBD2 (5 bases each). The CDR3 spans 12 residues. Germline values: CDR1 LGHDT, CDR2 YNNKEL (reference sequence). CDR3 nucleotides: TGTGTCAGCAGCCACCCGGGGCTCGGGCAGTACTTC. It translates to CVSSHPGLGQYF.

In its sample, this clonotype was seen many times. J is TRBJ2-5 and V is TRBV27; possibly TRBD2 for D (6 bases). Germline CDR1 reads MNHEY; CDR2 reads SMNVEV (reference sequence). The germline V and J ends were trimmed by 6 bases and 5 bases, with 19 bases remaining between them. This CDR3 comprises 15 residues. The CDR3 sequence is CASSHAGRDVETQYF. The CDR3 DNA follows: TGTGCCAGCAGCCACGCCGGGCGGGACGTGGAGACCCAGTACTTC.

The rearrangement links TRBV24-1 to TRBJ2-1; TRBD1 agrees at 10 bases. V shed 2 bases, J shed 5 bases, and the junction held 5 bases outside the gene matches. This CDR3 is 16 amino acids long. Per the germline V gene, CDR1 is KGHDR and CDR2 is SFDVKD. The chain's CDR3 is CATSDSGQGEDNEQFF. The CDR3 DNA sequence: TGTGCCACCAGTGATTCAGGACAGGGGGAAGACAATGAGCAGTTCTTC.

This clonotype appeared a single time. The junction differs from germline at one of its ends, possibly a read error. The V gene is TRBV7-2, the J gene TRBJ2-6; possible D gene TRBD1, 5 bases. Germline loops: CDR1 SGHTA, CDR2 FQGNSA. The CDR3 sequence is 14 residues long. The CDR3: CASSPAPGANVLSF. The CDR3 nucleotides are TGTGCCAGCAGCCCAGCCCCTGGGGCCAACGTCCTGTCTTTC.

For this clonotype: One end of the junction does not line up with germline, which may come from a read error. V usage is TRBV2 and J usage is TRBJ2-1, with D uncertain. The V gene's germline CDR1 is SNHLY and CDR2 FYNNEI. CDR3 size: 14 residues. The CDR3 nucleotides read TGCGCCAGCACCCGGACCTCAGCCAACAATGAGCAGTTCTTC. This gives the protein CASTRTSANNEQFF.

The J gene is TRBJ2-7, the V gene TRBV19; 8 bases line up with TRBD1. J was trimmed by 2 bases and V by 4 bases; bases with no gene match: 13. In germline, CDR1 is LNHDA, CDR2 SQIVND (reference sequence). The CDR3 runs to 17 residues. The CDR3 reads CASSTSDRRTGPYEQYF. CDR3 coding DNA: TGTGCCAGTAGTACATCCGACAGAAGGACAGGGCCCTACGAGCAGTACTTC.

The table lists this clonotype with many counts. The chain has TRBV6-4 and TRBJ1-6, with D possibly TRBD1 on 6 matching bases. Per the germline V gene, CDR1 is MRHNA and CDR2 is SNTAGT. V lost 4 bases and J 5 bases, leaving 9 bases between the germline ends. The CDR3 consists of 14 residues. The CDR3 reads CASSVTGNNSPLHF. The CDR3 DNA reads TGTGCCAGCAGTGTTACAGGGAATAATTCACCCCTCCACTTT.

The V gene is TRBV20-1, the J gene TRBJ2-1, with no clear D. Germline values: CDR1 DFQATT, CDR2 SNEGSKA (reference sequence). The CDR3 has 12 amino acids. Trimming left V 2 bases short and J 10 bases short, with 12 bases between. The CDR3 nucleotides are TGCAGTGCTAGATCGGAGTGGTGGGAGCAGTTCTTC. Amino acids: CSARSEWWEQFF.

The chain couples TRBV15 to TRBJ2-6; D perhaps matches TRBD1 (5 bases). There are 15 residues in the CDR3. V lost 0 bases and J 2 bases, leaving 5 bases between the germline ends. Germline-derived CDR1 and CDR2 are LNHNV and YYDKDF (reference sequence). In DNA, the CDR3 is TGTGCCACCAGCAGAGAGACAGCTGGGGCCAACGTCCTGACTTTC. Translating it yields CATSRETAGANVLTF.

The CDR3 nucleotides are TGCAGTGCTAGAGAGTACGGAGGGACCCAGTACTTC. Amino acids: CSAREYGGTQYF. The chain couples TRBV20-1 to TRBJ2-5; the D gene is possibly TRBD2 (5 bases). Germline lookup yields CDR1 DFQATT and CDR2 SNEGSKA (reference sequence). The CDR3 loop spans 12 amino acids. V shed 0 bases and J shed 7 bases, with 9 bases lying between them.

In the case of this clonotype: This may be a read error: a much more frequent sequence differs by one nucleotide. The CDR3 sequence: CASGHHLADQETQYF. The CDR3 DNA is TGTGCCAGCGGCCATCACCTAGCGGACCAAGAGACCCAGTACTTC. This chain connects TRBV4-2 to TRBJ2-5; TRBD2 matches 7 bases. The CDR3 consists of 15 residues. Germline CDR1 reads LGHNA; CDR2 reads YNFKEQ.

The chain combines TRBV15 with TRBJ2-3; a weak D match, TRBD2 (5 bases). This CDR3 has 16 amino acids. The germline V and J ends were trimmed by 1 base and 0 bases, with 11 bases remaining between them. The germline V gene encodes CDR1 LNHNV and CDR2 YYDKDF (reference sequence). CDR3 bases: TGTGCCACCAGCAGAGGAGAGAAGCGGAGCACAGATACGCAGTATTTT. Its translation is CATSRGEKRSTDTQYF.

This chain connects TRBV19 to TRBJ2-1; D may be TRBD2 (7 bases). Germline V lookup: CDR1 LNHDA, CDR2 SQIVND (reference sequence). V lost 4 bases and J lost 16, with 29 bases in between. The CDR3 is made up of 16 amino acids. CDR3 bases: TGTGCCAGTAGTAGAGGGGGGGCGCGGCTCAGCAATGAGGATTTCTTC. Translated: CASSRGGARLSNEDFF.

The V call is TRBV7-9, the J call TRBJ1-1; no firm D call. The CDR3 is 13 residues long. The V gene lost 5 bases and the J gene lost 4 bases, with 11 bases spanning the gap. Germline V gene sequence: CDR1 SEHNR, CDR2 FQNEAQ (reference sequence). CDR3 nucleotide sequence: TGTGCCAGCAGCCCATCGCACATCACTGAAGCTTTCTTT. Its protein product is CASSPSHITEAFF.

This clonotype was picked up many times. This chain uses TRBV3-1 with TRBJ1-1; D is unresolved. The germline V gene encodes CDR1 LGHDT and CDR2 YNNKEL (reference sequence). V lost 1 base and J lost 6, with 6 bases in between. CDR3 size: 12 residues. CDR3 coding DNA: TGTGCCAGCAGCCAAGTCCCGGCTGAAGCTTTCTTT. Protein sequence: CASSQVPAEAFF.

This clonotype was recorded at least ten times. The chain employs TRBV5-1 and TRBJ2-7, with D perhaps matching TRBD1 (6 bases). The CDR3 contains 13 residues. Per the germline V gene, CDR1 is SGHRS and CDR2 is YFSETQ. The V gene lost 7 bases and the J gene lost 2 bases, with 13 bases spanning the gap. The CDR3 reads CASSGTNTYEQYF. In nucleotides, the CDR3 is TGCGCCAGCTCCGGGACAAATACCTACGAGCAGTACTTC.

Note on this clonotype: Compared with germline, one end of the junction differs, possibly owing to a read error. V and J are TRBV9 and TRBJ1-6; perhaps TRBD1 as D (5 bases). The CDR3 sequence is 15 residues long. CDR1 is SGDLS, CDR2 YYNGEE, per germline. The CDR3 DNA follows: TGTGCCACCAGCGTCGGACAAGGCCATAATTATCCCTTCCACTTT. It is translated as CATSVGQGHNYPFHF. Complete variable domain (other parts from reference TRBV9 and TRBJ1-6): DSGVTQTPKHLITATGQRVTLRCSPRSGDLSVYWYQQSLDQGLQFLIQYYNGEERAKGNILERFSAQQFPDLHSELNLSSLELGDSALYFCATSVGQGHNYPFHFGNGTRLTVT.

The sample holds one count of this clonotype. V is TRBV28 and J is TRBJ2-1, with 11 bases identical to TRBD2. The CDR3 has 15 amino acids. Germline CDR1 MDHEN, CDR2 SYDVKM. J gave up 5 bases and V 3 bases, and 3 bases lay outside the gene matches. In nucleotides, the CDR3 is TGTGCCAGCAGTTTGATAGCGGGAGGGAACAATGAGCAGTTCTTC. Translated, it gives CASSLIAGGNNEQFF.